This T cell receptor (beta chain) was observed in a study of cytomegalovirus exposure and HLA in healthy donors. Findings of the study overall: Segments of the TCR beta V type were, in most cases, productive about 87% or about 30% of the time in an earlier analysis.

The primer mix had 60 Vbeta and 13 Jbeta primers. Profiling relied on immunoSEQ multiplex PCR, and the TCRdb table lists in-frame clones only, not all of them. This table has roughly 38,000 clones, less than 85% appearing once. These donors, healthy bone marrow donors, were studied. The trim removed 6 bases at V and 8 bases at J, leaving 13 bases unmatched. The CDR3 length is 16 residues. Per the germline V gene, CDR1 is MRHNA and CDR2 is SNTAGT. There are a few counts of this clone. Its matching antigen is unknown. The source of this sequence is a woman younger than 45 in good health and CMV-seropositive. The V and J genes are TRBV6-4 and TRBJ2-1, with 10 bases lining up with TRBD2. The specimen sequenced was PBMCs. CDR3 in DNA: TGTGCCAGCAGCCAAAGTAGCGGGAGGTTTTCCGATGAGCAGTTCTTC. As protein: CASSQSSGRFSDEQFF.